This entry describes one T cell receptor (beta chain). This record comes from a study of cytomegalovirus exposure and HLA in healthy donors. With 60 Vbeta and 13 Jbeta primers, the PCR was carried out. Produced via immunoSEQ multiplex PCR; TCRdb's table is partial and in-frame only. The repertoire holds over 100,000 clones, with around three quarters as singletons. Germline values: CDR1 SGHTA, CDR2 FQGTGA. Trimming left V 2 bases short and J 3 bases short, with 7 bases between. CDR3 size: 13 residues. In nominal health when sampled, donors likely had unrecorded immune exposures nonetheless. Sequencing was performed on PBMCs. The genes are TRBV7-3 and TRBJ1-1; a weak D match, TRBD1 (6 bases). This sequence was found in a woman aged 18-29 years in good health and CMV-seropositive. CDR3 nucleotides: TGTGCCAGCAGCTTACAGGGGCACACTGAAGCTTTCTTT. The encoded protein is CASSLQGHTEAFF.